This T cell receptor (beta chain) emerged from a study of blood T cell repertoires in COVID-19. The germline CDR1 and CDR2 sequences are SGHAT and FQNNGV. The V end was cut by 8 bases, the J end by 0 bases, with 22 bases between. The CDR3 is made up of 18 amino acids. Original processing notes: Amplified reference gene primers provided the basis for estimating nucleated cell counts. Profiling relied on immunoSEQ multiplex PCR, and the TCRdb table lists in-frame clones only, not all of them. V, J and clone size are those of that table, while D and trimming were read from the DNA. The data show about 250,000 clones, with 88% seen just once and about 1.3% held by the top ten.

The source is a man of 80 years or more with acute or convalescent COVID-19. Sample: peripheral blood. V gene TRBV11-2 combines with J gene TRBJ2-2; TRBD2 might be the D (5 bases). CDR3 residues: CASLGSLMPGANTGELFF. The CDR3 DNA reads as TGTGCCAGCCTGGGGAGCCTAATGCCCGGGGCGAACACCGGGGAGCTGTTTTTT.